The 2 T cell receptor beta chains presented below share a single source sample, sequenced in a study of shared clonotypes between healthy human individuals. Generated by immunoSEQ multiplex PCR, the TCRdb table keeps only in-frame clones and is missing some. This table holds about 980,000 clones, approximately 80% found once. Specimen: memory CD4+ T cells sorted from blood. This sample's subset: CD45RA-negative fraction. All receptors derive from a man younger than 30 in good health.

The chain employs TRBV30 and TRBJ1-5; the D gene is possibly TRBD1 (6 bases). The germline V gene encodes CDR1 GTSNPN and CDR2 SVGIG (reference sequence). This CDR3 is 13 amino acids long. V was trimmed by 5 bases and J by 6 bases, leaving 14 bases between them. The CDR3 here is CAWSGAGGQPQHF. The CDR3 DNA reads as TGTGCCTGGTCAGGGGCCGGTGGTCAGCCCCAGCATTTT.

The chain employs TRBV28 and TRBJ1-5; D is uncertain. Germline V gene data show CDR1 as MDHEN and CDR2 as SYDVKM. The CDR3 loop spans 14 amino acids. V lost 5 bases to trimming and J lost 5 bases, with 13 bases between them. CDR3 nucleotide sequence: TGTGCCAGCAGTCTATCCCTGGGCTATCAGCCCCAGCATTTT. Translation: CASSLSLGYQPQHF.